This passage covers 4 T cell receptor beta chains from one sample sequenced in a study of blood T cell repertoires in COVID-19. The assay was immunoSEQ multiplex PCR, and TCRdb's table has in-frame clones only and misses some. The sample yields tens of thousands of clones, 70% to 80% seen once. Sequencing used peripheral blood. The receptors derive from a human donor in a cohort sampled during active COVID-19.

This clone was counted a single time. The DNA for the CDR3 is TGTGCCAGTAGTACAGGGATAGAGACCCAGTACTTC. This gives the protein CASSTGIETQYF. This sequence joins TRBV19 and TRBJ2-5; tentative D call: TRBD1 (5 bases). From germline, CDR1 is LNHDA and CDR2 SQIVND (reference sequence). The ends were cut back, 4 bases at V and 4 bases at J, with 7 bases in the middle. The CDR3 is made up of 12 amino acids.

The chain couples TRBV7-2 to TRBJ1-5, with D perhaps TRBD1 (5 bases). CDR1 and CDR2 from the germline V gene are SGHTA and FQGNSA. The CDR3 is 14 amino acids. The V end lost 5 bases, the J end lost 5 bases, and 13 bases lay between the germline ends. The CDR3 sequence: CASSPDSEYQPQHF. CDR3 sequence (DNA): TGTGCCAGCAGCCCTGACAGCGAGTATCAGCCCCAGCATTTT.

The V gene is TRBV5-6, the J gene TRBJ2-7; the match to TRBD1 covers 12 bases. V dropped 2 bases and J dropped 5; count of bases not matched to a gene: 11. The CDR3 loop spans 17 amino acids. CDR1 is SGHDT and CDR2 is YYEEEE in the germline V gene. The CDR3: CASSLRDRGLSSHEQYF. DNA for the CDR3: TGTGCCAGCAGCTTAAGGGACAGGGGGCTCTCTTCTCACGAGCAGTACTTC.

The rearrangement links TRBV7-3 to TRBJ2-1, with TRBD2 matching 7 bases. The CDR3 totals 15 residues. Per germline, CDR1 SGHTA and CDR2 FQGTGA. Trimming removed 5 bases from V and 2 bases from J; junction bases left unmatched: 6. The CDR3 nucleotides read TGTGCCAGCAGCCGTGTTGGGACTACCTACAATGAGCAGTTCTTC. This sequence encodes CASSRVGTTYNEQFF.